The 21 T cell receptor beta chains below all came from one sample that was sequenced in a study of T cell repertoires in cytomegalovirus infection. From the reads, TCRdb called clonotypes with MiXCR, one entry per CDR3 protein. The table lists about 890,000 distinct CDR3 sequences, around 32% of them singletons, with roughly 12% in the top ten. No cognate antigen is known for these TCRs. The sequenced sample was cultured CD8+ T cells from PBMCs, obtained from culture after CMV antigen stimulation. The origin of the receptors is a human donor in good health (CMV status not recorded). Some clones in this sample may be carry-over from other donors' samples.

Here the CDR3 DNA reads TGTGCCAGCAGCTCCCGGACAGCAGGCTATCAGCCCCAGCATTTT. Protein: CASSSRTAGYQPQHF. The V call is TRBV7-8, the J call TRBJ1-5, with D tentatively TRBD1 (6 bases). Trimming took off 4 bases at V and 5 bases at J, with 15 bases between the two ends. Germline V lookup: CDR1 SGHVS, CDR2 FQNEAQ. The CDR3 spans 15 residues.

This clonotype has only a few counts. The chain employs TRBV10-3 and TRBJ1-1; D may be TRBD1 (5 bases). CDR1 and CDR2 from the germline V gene are ENHRY and SYGVKD. The CDR3 extends over 10 amino acids. V was trimmed by 8 bases and J by 7 bases, leaving 8 bases between them. The CDR3 loop reads CAIGTDEAFF. The CDR3 coding sequence is TGTGCCATCGGGACCGATGAAGCTTTCTTT.

The genes are TRBV20-1 and TRBJ2-5; TRBD2 matches at 7 bases. The germline V gene has CDR1 DFQATT and CDR2 SNEGSKA (reference sequence). The CDR3 totals 14 residues. Trimming took 0 bases from V and 4 from J; bases not matched to a gene: 5. The CDR3 loop reads CSARDEAGVETQYF. The CDR3 DNA is TGCAGTGCTAGAGATGAGGCGGGGGTAGAGACCCAGTACTTC.

There are a few counts of this clonotype. V gene TRBV5-1 combines with J gene TRBJ1-2; D is unresolved. The CDR3 sequence is 12 residues long. The germline CDR1 and CDR2 sequences are SGHRS and YFSETQ. The V gene lost 2 bases and the J gene lost 0 bases, with 2 bases spanning the gap. This CDR3 reads CASSFSNYGYTF. DNA for the CDR3: TGCGCCAGCAGCTTCTCTAACTATGGCTACACCTTC.

This clonotype has ten or more counts. The rearrangement links TRBV6-5 to TRBJ2-2; TRBD1 is a possible D gene (5 bases). V was trimmed by 7 bases and J by 0 bases, leaving 12 bases between them. Germline CDR1 is MNHEY and CDR2 is SVGAGI. There are 15 residues in the CDR3. CDR3 sequence: CASTITGPNTGELFF. CDR3 nucleotide sequence: TGTGCCAGCACAATAACAGGACCGAACACCGGGGAGCTGTTTTTT.

CDR3 amino acids: CASRPGTSGRTDTQYF. The CDR3 region has the DNA TGTGCCAGCAGACCCGGGACTAGCGGGCGCACAGATACGCAGTATTTT. The chain links TRBV12-3 or TRBV12-4 to TRBJ2-3; 12 bases map to TRBD2. The CDR3 runs to 16 residues. J gave up 1 base and V 6 bases, and 5 bases lay outside the gene matches.

This clonotype turned up a few times. This chain connects TRBV19 to TRBJ2-7; TRBD1 aligns across 8 bases. Losses at the gene ends were 2 bases for V and 5 bases for J; bases not matched to a gene: 11. The CDR3 sequence is 16 residues long. From germline, CDR1 is LNHDA and CDR2 SQIVND (reference sequence). The CDR3 sequence: CASSILSDRAGDEQYV. CDR3 DNA sequence: TGTGCCAGTAGTATACTCTCGGACAGGGCGGGCGACGAGCAGTACGTC.

The genes are TRBV6-1 and TRBJ1-5; no reliable D call. The V gene lost 6 bases and the J gene lost 0 bases, with 12 bases spanning the gap. The CDR3 consists of 15 residues. The germline gives CDR1 MNHNS, CDR2 SASEGT. CDR3 protein: CASSKDHISNQPQHF. The CDR3 nucleotides read TGTGCCAGCAGCAAAGACCACATTAGCAATCAGCCCCAGCATTTT.

The sample holds many counts of this clonotype. The V gene is TRBV7-8, the J gene TRBJ1-1; no reliable D call. Per germline, CDR1 SGHVS and CDR2 FQNEAQ. The V end lost 0 bases, the J end lost 3 bases, and 5 bases lay between the germline ends. The CDR3 totals 13 residues. In nucleotides, the CDR3 is TGTGCCAGCAGCTTAGCGCAGTACACTGAAGCTTTCTTT. It specifies CASSLAQYTEAFF.

The chain combines TRBV4-1 with TRBJ1-1, with D hard to call. Germline assignment: CDR1 MGHRA and CDR2 YSYEKL. CDR3 length: 14 amino acids. V lost 3 bases and J 0 bases, leaving 8 bases between the germline ends. In DNA, the CDR3 is TGCGCCAGCAGCCAGGTCTTCATGAACACTGAAGCTTTCTTT. Protein sequence: CASSQVFMNTEAFF.

In its sample, this clonotype was seen a few times. V is TRBV27 and J is TRBJ2-7; D is perhaps TRBD2 (5 bases). CDR1 is MNHEY and CDR2 is SMNVEV in the germline V gene (reference sequence). V dropped 0 bases and J dropped 3 bases, with 12 bases sitting between them. The CDR3 spans 15 residues. CDR3 residues: CASSLSLMTIYEQYF. CDR3 bases: TGTGCCAGCAGTTTATCACTAATGACTATCTACGAGCAGTACTTC.

This chain connects TRBV6-5 to TRBJ1-1; D gene ambiguous. The CDR3 extends over 16 amino acids. Germline V gene sequence: CDR1 MNHEY, CDR2 SVGAGI. Trimming took 0 bases from V and 4 from J, leaving 15 bases between them. The CDR3 sequence is CASSYSIHMAFTEAFF. CDR3 coding DNA: TGTGCCAGCAGTTACTCGATTCATATGGCCTTCACTGAAGCTTTCTTT.

The chain recombines TRBV27 with TRBJ2-7; D is unresolved. This CDR3 contains 16 residues. The germline V and J ends were trimmed by 0 bases and 0 bases, with 12 bases remaining between them. The germline V gene has CDR1 MNHEY and CDR2 SMNVEV (reference sequence). The CDR3 DNA follows: TGTGCCAGCAGTTTATCGGGAACCTTGAGCTCCTACGAGCAGTACTTC. Translation gives CASSLSGTLSSYEQYF.

This chain joins TRBV27 and TRBJ2-7; 8 bases are shared with TRBD1. This CDR3 comprises 16 residues. The V gene's germline CDR1 is MNHEY and CDR2 SMNVEV (reference sequence). The trim removed 5 bases at V and 4 bases at J, leaving 13 bases unmatched. The CDR3: CASSPSPRQGAYEQYF. DNA for the CDR3: TGTGCCAGCAGTCCGAGCCCTCGTCAGGGGGCTTACGAGCAGTACTTC.

CDR3 sequence (DNA): TGTGCCAGTAGTATGGTAGGGGAAATCTACGAGCAGTACTTC. Its translation is CASSMVGEIYEQYF. The chain joins TRBV19 to TRBJ2-7; possibly TRBD1 for D (5 bases). This CDR3 is built from 14 residues. Germline loops: CDR1 LNHDA, CDR2 SQIVND (reference sequence). Trimming took 3 bases from V and 3 from J, leaving 12 bases between them. The full variable domain, its missing parts supplied by reference TRBV19 and TRBJ2-7, is DGGITQSPKYLFRKEGQNVTLSCEQNLNHDAMYWYRQDPGQGLRLIYYSQIVNDFQKGDIAEGYSVSREKKESFPLTVTSAQKNPTAFYLCASSMVGEIYEQYFGPGTRLTVT.

Of note for this clonotype: One end of the junction varies from germline; a read error may be responsible. The V call is TRBV5-3, the J call TRBJ2-5; 10 positions match TRBD2. TRBV5-3 is annotated as an ORF whose role is uncertain. The CDR3 has 16 residues. CDR3 sequence: CASSLTKRGGDETQYF. The CDR3 nucleotides are TGTGCCAGCAGCTTGACAAAGCGGGGGGGCGACGAGACCCAGTACTTC.

This clonotype has ten or more counts. The chain has TRBV5-6 and TRBJ2-6; D is uncertain. V was pared by 1 base and J by 0 bases, with 11 bases between. CDR3 length: 17 residues. Germline CDR1 is SGHDT and CDR2 is YYEEEE. In DNA form, the CDR3 reads TGTGCCAGCAGCTTGTATGAAGGTTACTCTGGGGCCAACGTCCTGACTTTC. It translates to CASSLYEGYSGANVLTF.

The chain employs TRBV24-1 and TRBJ2-3; perhaps TRBD2 as D (6 bases). Trimming removed 2 bases from V and 2 bases from J, with 13 bases in between. This CDR3 spans 16 amino acids. Per the germline V gene, CDR1 is KGHDR and CDR2 is SFDVKD. The CDR3 loop reads CATSDSGTHPTDTQYF. The CDR3, as DNA: TGTGCCACCAGTGATTCCGGGACTCACCCCACAGATACGCAGTATTTT.

This clonotype was counted many times. The chain recombines TRBV7-2 with TRBJ2-1; 7 bases agree with TRBD1. Germline V lookup: CDR1 SGHTA, CDR2 FQGNSA. The J segment lost 6 bases and the V segment lost 7 bases, leaving 15 bases of the junction unmatched. The CDR3 runs to 16 residues. The CDR3 DNA sequence: TGTGCCAGCAAACCGGGACAGACAAAATTGGGCAATGAGCAGTTCTTC. It specifies CASKPGQTKLGNEQFF.

This clonotype appeared many times. The rearrangement joins TRBV27 to TRBJ1-1; D is undetermined. Germline V lookup: CDR1 MNHEY, CDR2 SMNVEV (reference sequence). Trimming removed 0 bases at V and 4 bases at J, with 6 bases between. The CDR3 covers 13 residues. The CDR3 coding sequence is TGTGCCAGCAGTTTATCGATGGGCACTGAAGCTTTCTTT. The encoded protein is CASSLSMGTEAFF.

This clonotype was recorded many times. The rearrangement uses TRBV12-3 or TRBV12-4 and TRBJ1-6; the match to TRBD1 covers 7 bases. V shed 8 bases and J 4 bases; nucleotides not matched to a gene: 5. The CDR3 sequence is 14 residues long. The CDR3 reads CASSDRDYNSPLHF. The CDR3 DNA reads as TGTGCCAGCTCCGACAGGGATTATAATTCACCCCTCCACTTT.